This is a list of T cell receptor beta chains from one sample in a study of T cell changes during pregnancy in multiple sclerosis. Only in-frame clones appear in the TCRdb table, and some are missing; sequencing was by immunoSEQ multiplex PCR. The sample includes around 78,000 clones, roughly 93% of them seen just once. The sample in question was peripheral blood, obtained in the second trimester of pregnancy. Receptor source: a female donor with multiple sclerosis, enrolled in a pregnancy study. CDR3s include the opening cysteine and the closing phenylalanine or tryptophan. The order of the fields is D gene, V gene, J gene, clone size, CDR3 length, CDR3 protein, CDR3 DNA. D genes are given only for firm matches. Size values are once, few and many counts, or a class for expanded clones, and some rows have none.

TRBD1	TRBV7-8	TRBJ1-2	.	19	CASSLAGRTGEISNYGYTF	TGTGCCAGCAGCTTAGCTGGAAGGACAGGGGAAATTTCTAACTATGGCTACACCTTC
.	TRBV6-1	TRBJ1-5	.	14	CASRPVSDNQPQHF	TGTGCCAGCAGGCCGGTGAGTGACAATCAGCCCCAGCATTTT
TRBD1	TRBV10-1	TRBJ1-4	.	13	CASSKDRDEKLFF	TGCGCCAGCAGTAAGGACAGGGACGAAAAACTGTTTTTT
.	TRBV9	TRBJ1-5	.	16	CASSKGGGPGDQPQHF	TGTGCCAGCAGCAAAGGGGGGGGCCCGGGGGATCAGCCCCAGCATTTT
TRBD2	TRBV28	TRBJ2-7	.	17	CASSFGGRALGSYEQYF	TGTGCCAGCAGTTTCGGCGGGAGGGCCCTAGGGTCCTACGAGCAGTACTTC
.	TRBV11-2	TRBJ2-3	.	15	CASSLAAGSTDTQYF	TGTGCCAGCAGCTTAGCGGCGGGCAGCACAGATACGCAGTATTTT
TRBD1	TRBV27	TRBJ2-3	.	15	CASSLRGQSTDTQYF	TGTGCCAGCAGTTTACGGGGACAGAGCACAGATACGCAGTATTTT
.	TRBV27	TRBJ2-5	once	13	CASSLFRQETQYF	TGTGCCAGCAGTTTATTCCGCCAAGAGACCCAGTACTTC
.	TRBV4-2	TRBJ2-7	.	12	CASSQDFSEQYF	TGTGCCAGCAGCCAAGATTTCAGCGAGCAGTACTTC
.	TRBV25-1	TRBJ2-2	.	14	CASSVTGATGELFF	TGTGCCAGCAGTGTAACAGGCGCGACCGGGGAGCTGTTTTTT
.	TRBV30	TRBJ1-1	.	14	CAWSVVGLVTEAFF	TGTGCCTGGAGTGTCGTGGGCCTGGTCACTGAAGCTTTCTTT
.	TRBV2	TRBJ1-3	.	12	CASSEGAYTIYF	TGTGCCAGCAGTGAGGGGGCTTACACCATATATTTT
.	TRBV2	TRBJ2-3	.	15	CASSESWGRTDTQYF	TGTGCCAGCAGTGAATCGTGGGGCCGCACAGATACGCAGTATTTT
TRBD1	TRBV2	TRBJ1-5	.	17	CASSGPLTGFGNQPQHF	TGTGCCAGCAGCGGACCTCTGACAGGGTTTGGCAATCAGCCCCAGCATTTT
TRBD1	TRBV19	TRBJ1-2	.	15	CASSPGTGANYGYTF	TGTGCCAGTAGTCCCGGGACAGGAGCTAACTATGGCTACACCTTC
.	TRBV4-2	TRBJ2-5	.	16	CASSQDRGSDQETQYF	TGTGCCAGCAGCCAAGACCGCGGCTCAGATCAAGAGACCCAGTACTTC
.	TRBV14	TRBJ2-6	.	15	CASSNKISGANVLTF	TGTGCCAGCAGTAACAAGATCTCTGGGGCCAACGTCCTGACTTTC
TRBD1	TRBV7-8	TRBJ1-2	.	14	CASSHGQEGYGYTF	TGTGCCAGCAGCCATGGACAGGAGGGCTATGGCTACACCTTC
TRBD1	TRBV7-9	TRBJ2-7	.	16	CASSFTGDLWAYEQYF	TGTGCCAGCAGCTTCACAGGGGACCTTTGGGCCTACGAGCAGTACTTC
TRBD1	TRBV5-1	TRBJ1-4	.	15	CASSLMTGSKEKLFF	TGCGCCAGCAGCCTAATGACAGGGTCTAAGGAAAAACTGTTTTTT
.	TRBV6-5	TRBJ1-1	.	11	CASKGGTEAFF	TGTGCCAGCAAGGGGGGGACTGAAGCTTTCTTT
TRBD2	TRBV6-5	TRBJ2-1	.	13	CASRRGLVGEQFF	TGTGCCAGCAGACGAGGACTAGTTGGTGAGCAGTTCTTC
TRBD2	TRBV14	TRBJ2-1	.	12	CASSLAGIEQFF	TGTGCCAGCAGCTTAGCGGGAATTGAGCAGTTCTTC
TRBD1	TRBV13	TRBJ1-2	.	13	CAVRDRDNYGYTF	TGTGCCGTCCGGGACAGGGACAACTATGGCTACACCTTC
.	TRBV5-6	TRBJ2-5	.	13	CASSRTREETQYF	TGTGCCAGCAGCCGAACTAGGGAAGAGACCCAGTACTTC